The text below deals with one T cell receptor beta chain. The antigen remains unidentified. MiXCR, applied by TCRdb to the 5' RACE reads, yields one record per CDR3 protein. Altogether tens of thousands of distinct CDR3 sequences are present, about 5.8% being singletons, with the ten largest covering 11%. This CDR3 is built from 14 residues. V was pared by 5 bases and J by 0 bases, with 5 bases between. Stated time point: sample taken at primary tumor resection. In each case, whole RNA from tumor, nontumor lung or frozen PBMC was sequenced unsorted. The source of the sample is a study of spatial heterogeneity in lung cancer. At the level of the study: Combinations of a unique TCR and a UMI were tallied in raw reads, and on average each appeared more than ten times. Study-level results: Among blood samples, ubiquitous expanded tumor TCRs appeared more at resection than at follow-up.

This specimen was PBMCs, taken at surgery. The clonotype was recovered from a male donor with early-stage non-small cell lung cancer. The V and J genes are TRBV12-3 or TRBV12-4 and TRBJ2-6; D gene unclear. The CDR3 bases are TGTGCCAGCAGTGTAGGCTCTGGGGCCAACGTCCTGACTTTC. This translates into CASSVGSGANVLTF.